This T cell receptor beta chain was sequenced during a study of shared T cell receptors in the human thymus. Trimming took off 5 bases at V and 4 bases at J, with 19 bases between the two ends. Germline V lookup: CDR1 GTSNPN, CDR2 SVGIG (reference sequence). The CDR3 totals 15 residues. TCRdb's copy holds only in-frame clones and misses some; the assay was immunoSEQ multiplex PCR. The table shows about 380,000 clones, with approximately 95% occurring only once. V usage is TRBV30 and J usage is TRBJ2-3; tentatively, D is TRBD2 (6 bases). This sequence originates from a human donor. Sequenced sample: thymocytes. DNA of the CDR3: TGTGCCTGGGGGGAGGTCGGCGGAGGGGCAGATACGCAGTATTTT. Its protein product is CAWGEVGGGADTQYF.